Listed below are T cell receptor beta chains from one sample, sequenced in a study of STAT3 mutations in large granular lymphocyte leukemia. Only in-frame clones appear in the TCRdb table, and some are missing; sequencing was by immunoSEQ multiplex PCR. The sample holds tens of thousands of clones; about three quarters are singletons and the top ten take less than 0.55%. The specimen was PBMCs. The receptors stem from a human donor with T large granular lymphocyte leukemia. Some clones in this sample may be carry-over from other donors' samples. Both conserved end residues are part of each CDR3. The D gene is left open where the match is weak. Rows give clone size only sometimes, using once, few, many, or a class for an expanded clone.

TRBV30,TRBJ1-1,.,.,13,CAWSHIVDSEAFF,TGTGCCTGGAGCCATATCGTGGACAGTGAAGCTTTCTTT
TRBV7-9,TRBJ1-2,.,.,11,CASSLTHGYTF,TGTGCCAGCAGCTTAACCCATGGCTACACCTTC
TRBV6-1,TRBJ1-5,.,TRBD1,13,CASMGQGYQPQHF,TGTGCCAGCATGGGACAGGGCTATCAGCCCCAGCATTTT
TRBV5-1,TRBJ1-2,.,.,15,CASSSDGGEHYGYTF,TGCGCCAGCAGCTCGGACGGAGGGGAGCACTATGGCTACACCTTC
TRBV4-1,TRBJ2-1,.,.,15,CASSQVPGGTNEQFF,TGCGCCAGCAGCCAAGTACCCGGGGGCACTAATGAGCAGTTCTTC
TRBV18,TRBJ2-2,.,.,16,CASPRSDSPNTGELFF,TGTGCCAGCCCGCGGTCAGACAGCCCGAACACCGGGGAGCTGTTTTTT
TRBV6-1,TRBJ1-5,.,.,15,CASSTQGTFNQPQHF,TGTGCCAGCAGTACTCAGGGGACCTTCAATCAGCCCCAGCATTTT
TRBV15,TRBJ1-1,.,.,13,CATSTLANTEAFF,TGTGCCACCAGCACTCTGGCGAACACTGAAGCTTTCTTT
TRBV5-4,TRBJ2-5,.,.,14,CASSLEPAKETQYF,TGTGCCAGCAGCTTGGAACCAGCTAAAGAGACCCAGTACTTC
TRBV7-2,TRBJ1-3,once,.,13,CASSSDLGNTIYF,TGTGCCAGCAGCTCGGACCTTGGAAACACCATATATTTT
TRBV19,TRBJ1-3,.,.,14,CASSRRSSGNTIYF,TGTGCCAGTAGTAGACGGAGCTCTGGAAACACCATATATTTT
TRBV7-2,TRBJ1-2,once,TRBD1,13,CASSRGQLYGYTF,TGTGCCAGCAGCAGGGGACAGCTCTATGGCTACACCTTC
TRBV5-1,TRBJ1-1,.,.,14,CASSSGVMDTEAFF,TGCGCCAGCAGCTCAGGGGTGATGGACACTGAAGCTTTCTTT
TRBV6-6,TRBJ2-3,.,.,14,CASSLLDFGDTQYF,TGTGCCAGCAGTTTACTGGATTTTGGCGATACGCAGTATTTT
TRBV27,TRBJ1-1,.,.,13,CASSSTVNTEAFF,TGTGCCAGCAGTTCGACAGTGAACACTGAAGCTTTCTTT
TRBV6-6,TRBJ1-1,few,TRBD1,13,CASSRQGNTEAFF,TGTGCCAGCAGTAGACAGGGGAACACTGAAGCTTTCTTT
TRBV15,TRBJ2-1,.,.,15,CATSRDKDRTNEQFF,TGTGCCACCAGCAGAGATAAAGACAGGACCAATGAGCAGTTCTTC